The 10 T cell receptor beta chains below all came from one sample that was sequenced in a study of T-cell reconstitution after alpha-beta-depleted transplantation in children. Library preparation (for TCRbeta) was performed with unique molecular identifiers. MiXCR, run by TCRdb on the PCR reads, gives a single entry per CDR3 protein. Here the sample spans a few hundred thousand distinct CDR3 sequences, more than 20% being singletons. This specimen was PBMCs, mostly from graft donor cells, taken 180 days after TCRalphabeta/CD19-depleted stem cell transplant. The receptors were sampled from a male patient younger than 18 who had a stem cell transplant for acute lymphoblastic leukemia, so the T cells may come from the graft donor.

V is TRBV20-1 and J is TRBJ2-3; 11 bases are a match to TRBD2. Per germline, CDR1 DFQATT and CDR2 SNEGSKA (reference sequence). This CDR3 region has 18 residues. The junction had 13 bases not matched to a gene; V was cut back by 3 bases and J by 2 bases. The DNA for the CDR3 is TGCAGTGCTAGCTGGTTGGGACTAGCGGCATCCTCCACAGATACGCAGTATTTT. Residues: CSASWLGLAASSTDTQYF.

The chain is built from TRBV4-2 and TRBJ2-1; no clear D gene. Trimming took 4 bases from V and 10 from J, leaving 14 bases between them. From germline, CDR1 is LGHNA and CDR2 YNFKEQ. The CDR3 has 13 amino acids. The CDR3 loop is CASSPLGLREQFF. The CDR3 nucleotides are TGTGCCAGCAGCCCGCTGGGTTTGAGAGAGCAGTTCTTC.

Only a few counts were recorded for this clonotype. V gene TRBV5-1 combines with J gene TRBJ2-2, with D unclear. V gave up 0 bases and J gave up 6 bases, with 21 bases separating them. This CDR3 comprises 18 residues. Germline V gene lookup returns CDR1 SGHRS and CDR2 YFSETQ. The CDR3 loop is CASSLGPYRPTFPGELFF. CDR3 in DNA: TGCGCCAGCAGCTTGGGCCCATACAGACCTACCTTCCCCGGGGAGCTGTTTTTT. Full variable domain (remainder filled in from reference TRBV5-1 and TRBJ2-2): KAGVTQTPRYLIKTRGQQVTLSCSPISGHRSVSWYQQTPGQGLQFLFEYFSETQRNKGNFPGRFSGRQFSNSRSEMNVSTLELGDSALYLCASSLGPYRPTFPGELFFGEGSRLTVL.

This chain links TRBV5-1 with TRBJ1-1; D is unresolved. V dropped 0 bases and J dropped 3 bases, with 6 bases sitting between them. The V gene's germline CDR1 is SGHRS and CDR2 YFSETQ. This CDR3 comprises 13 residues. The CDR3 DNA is TGCGCCAGCAGCTTGGACCCGCACACTGAAGCTTTCTTT. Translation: CASSLDPHTEAFF.

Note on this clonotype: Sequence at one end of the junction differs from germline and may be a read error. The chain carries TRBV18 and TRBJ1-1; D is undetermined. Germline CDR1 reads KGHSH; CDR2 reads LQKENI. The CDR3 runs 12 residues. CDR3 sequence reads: CAGSKGNTEAFF. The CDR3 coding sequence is TGTGCCGGCTCCAAGGGGAACACTGAAGCTTTCTTT.

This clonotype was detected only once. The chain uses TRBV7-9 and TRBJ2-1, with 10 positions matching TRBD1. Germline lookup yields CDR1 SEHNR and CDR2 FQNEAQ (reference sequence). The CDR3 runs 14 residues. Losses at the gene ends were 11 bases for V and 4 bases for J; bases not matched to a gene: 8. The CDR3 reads CALGGTGVYNEQFF. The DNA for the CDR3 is TGTGCCCTAGGGGGGACAGGGGTTTACAATGAGCAGTTCTTC.

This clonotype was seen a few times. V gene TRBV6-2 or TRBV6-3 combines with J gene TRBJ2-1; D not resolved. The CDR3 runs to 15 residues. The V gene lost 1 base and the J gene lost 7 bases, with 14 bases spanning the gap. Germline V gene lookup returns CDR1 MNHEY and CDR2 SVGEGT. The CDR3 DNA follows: TGTGCCAGCAGTTACTTAACGGCTACATGGAATGAGCAGTTCTTC. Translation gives CASSYLTATWNEQFF.

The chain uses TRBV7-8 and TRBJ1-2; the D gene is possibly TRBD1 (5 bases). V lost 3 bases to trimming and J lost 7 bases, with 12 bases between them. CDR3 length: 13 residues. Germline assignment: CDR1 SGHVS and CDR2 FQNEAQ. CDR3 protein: CASSFSRGSGYTF. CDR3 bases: TGTGCCAGCAGCTTCTCTCGGGGCAGTGGCTACACCTTC.

The CDR3 bases are TGTGCCAGCAGTTTCGCGGCGGGGGCGTACGAGCAGTACTTC. Translation gives CASSFAAGAYEQYF. The J gene is TRBJ2-7, the V gene TRBV12-3 or TRBV12-4; possible D gene TRBD2, 7 bases. This CDR3 region has 14 residues. The V and J ends lost 3 bases and 4 bases respectively, with 13 bases between them.

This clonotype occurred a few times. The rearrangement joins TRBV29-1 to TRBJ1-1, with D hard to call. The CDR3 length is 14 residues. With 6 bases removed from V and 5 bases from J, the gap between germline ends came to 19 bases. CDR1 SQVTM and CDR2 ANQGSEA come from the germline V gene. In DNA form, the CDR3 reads TGCAGCGTATCCCCTACCGGACTTTTTACTGAAGCTTTCTTT. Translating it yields CSVSPTGLFTEAFF. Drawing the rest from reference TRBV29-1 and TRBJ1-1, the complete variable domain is SAVISQKPSRDICQRGTSLTIQCQVDSQVTMMFWYRQQPGQSLTLIATANQGSEATYESGFVIDKFPISRPNLTFSTLTVSNMSPEDSSIYLCSVSPTGLFTEAFFGQGTRLTVV.